The 13 T cell receptor beta chains below all came from one sample that was sequenced in a study of shared clonotypes between healthy human individuals. Measured with immunoSEQ multiplex PCR; TCRdb has only the in-frame clones, and not every one. The top ten hold roughly 1.2% of the sample, which has over a million clones, approximately 97% seen once. The sequenced sample was naive CD4+ T cells sorted from blood. Subset specified: CD45RA+ positively selected. These receptors were taken from a man between 25 and 39 years old in good health.

This rearrangement joins TRBV28 to TRBJ2-7; 7 bases are a match to TRBD1. Germline V gene lookup returns CDR1 MDHEN and CDR2 SYDVKM. CDR3 size: 12 residues. J lost 4 bases, V lost 5 bases, and 2 bases had no gene match. The CDR3 DNA sequence: TGTGCCAGCAGTGGACAGGTTTACGAGCAGTACTTC. It codes for CASSGQVYEQYF. The whole variable domain, remainder taken from reference TRBV28 and TRBJ2-7, is DVKVTQSSRYLVKRTGEKVFLECVQDMDHENMFWYRQDPGLGLRLIYFSYDVKMKEKGDIPEGYSVSREKKERFSLILESASTNQTSMYLCASSGQVYEQYFGPGTRLTVT.

This CDR3 is CASSARMGTGQPQHF. CDR3 coding DNA: TGTGCCAGCAGCGCGAGGATGGGTACGGGACAGCCCCAGCATTTT. The rearrangement joins TRBV6-5 to TRBJ1-5; D uncertain. The CDR3 loop spans 15 amino acids. Germline V gives CDR1 MNHEY, CDR2 SVGAGI. Trimming pared 6 bases from V and 7 bases from J, leaving 19 bases between.

The genes are TRBV9 and TRBJ1-5, with D unclear. CDR3 size: 14 residues. The germline V and J ends were trimmed by 4 bases and 2 bases, with 10 bases remaining between them. Germline V gives CDR1 SGDLS, CDR2 YYNGEE. The CDR3 DNA follows: TGTGCCAGCAGCCCTGGTATGGGCAATCAGCCCCAGCATTTT. It translates to CASSPGMGNQPQHF. The variable domain in full, completed from reference TRBV9 and TRBJ1-5, reads DSGVTQTPKHLITATGQRVTLRCSPRSGDLSVYWYQQSLDQGLQFLIQYYNGEERAKGNILERFSAQQFPDLHSELNLSSLELGDSALYFCASSPGMGNQPQHFGDGTRLSIL.

A word on this clone: The same CDR3 also results from other DNA sequences found in this sample. The chain carries TRBV28 and TRBJ2-7, with D perhaps given as TRBD1 or TRBD2 (5 bases each). The CDR3 has 13 amino acids. V was pared by 4 bases and J by 0 bases, with 7 bases between. Germline-derived CDR1 and CDR2 are MDHEN and SYDVKM. The CDR3 region is CASSSGTSYEQYF. Written as DNA, the CDR3 is TGTGCCAGCAGTTCCGGGACCTCCTACGAGCAGTACTTC.

With respect to this clone: Other nucleotide sequences in the sample specify the same CDR3. V gene TRBV18 combines with J gene TRBJ2-7; D gene ambiguous. This CDR3 spans 13 amino acids. Looked up from germline, CDR1 is KGHSH and CDR2 is LQKENI. Trimming cost V 0 bases and J 1 base, with 4 bases left between them. CDR3: CASSPPGSYEQYF. The CDR3 DNA follows: TGTGCCAGCTCACCACCGGGTTCCTACGAGCAGTACTTC.

This sequence joins TRBV28 and TRBJ2-7; 9 nucleotides line up with TRBD2. Looked up from germline, CDR1 is MDHEN and CDR2 is SYDVKM. The V and J ends lost 7 bases and 2 bases, in that order; junction bases with no gene match: 6. The CDR3 runs 14 residues. This chain's CDR3 is CASTGGRVPYEQYF. DNA for the CDR3: TGTGCCAGCACGGGCGGGAGGGTACCCTACGAGCAGTACTTC.

The V and J genes are TRBV10-3 and TRBJ1-4; D possibly corresponds to TRBD1 (5 bases). Trimming took off 2 bases at V and 4 bases at J, with 11 bases between the two ends. The CDR3 spans 15 residues. Germline values: CDR1 ENHRY, CDR2 SYGVKD. The CDR3 loop reads CAISEVDSFNEKLFF. Here the CDR3 DNA reads TGTGCCATCAGTGAGGTTGACAGCTTTAATGAAAAACTGTTTTTT.

This chain connects TRBV28 to TRBJ2-7; 9 bases align to TRBD1. The CDR3 covers 12 residues. V dropped 6 bases and J dropped 9; count of bases not matched to a gene: 6. Germline lookup yields CDR1 MDHEN and CDR2 SYDVKM. Here the CDR3 reads CASRSTGGWQYF. The CDR3 bases are TGTGCCAGCAGGTCGACAGGGGGATGGCAGTACTTC.

The chain combines TRBV9 with TRBJ2-3; D is ambiguous. V lost 2 bases, J lost 4 bases, and 11 bases lay in between. This CDR3 comprises 14 residues. Germline V CDR1 and CDR2: SGDLS, YYNGEE. CDR3 nucleotide sequence: TGTGCCAGCAGCGTGAGCCCCAAAGCAGATACGCAGTATTTT. This sequence encodes CASSVSPKADTQYF.

As regards this clone: The same CDR3 arises from other DNA sequences in this sample as well. The rearrangement uses TRBV9 and TRBJ2-7; D unresolved. The V gene's germline CDR1 is SGDLS and CDR2 YYNGEE. The CDR3 sequence is 13 residues long. The ends were cut back, 0 bases at V and 3 bases at J, with 7 bases in the middle. The CDR3 sequence: CASSVEPGYEQYF. In DNA form, the CDR3 reads TGTGCCAGCAGCGTAGAGCCGGGCTACGAGCAGTACTTC.

The chain links TRBV6-1 to TRBJ1-2; tentatively, D is TRBD1 (5 bases). The CDR3 has 11 residues. The V gene's germline CDR1 is MNHNS and CDR2 SASEGT. V was clipped by 9 bases and J by 5 bases, with 10 bases between them. The CDR3: CASLRVYGYTF. The CDR3 coding sequence is TGTGCCAGTCTCAGGGTTTATGGCTACACCTTC.

The chain is built from TRBV29-1 and TRBJ2-7, with D possibly matching TRBD1 (6 bases). There are 12 residues in the CDR3. Between the trimmed V and J ends, which lost 7 bases and 5 bases, there was a span of 15 bases. Germline V CDR1 and CDR2: SQVTM, ANQGSEA. The CDR3 DNA sequence: TGCAGCGCTGGGGGACATATCGACGAGCAGTACTTC. This encodes CSAGGHIDEQYF.

On this clone: The same CDR3 also results from other DNA sequences found in this sample. V gene TRBV30 combines with J gene TRBJ1-5; perhaps TRBD1 as D (5 bases). The CDR3 sequence is 12 residues long. CDR1 is GTSNPN and CDR2 is SVGIG in the germline V gene (reference sequence). V was cut by 0 bases and J by 6 bases, with 6 bases left in between. The CDR3 region is CAWSVGGQPQHF. CDR3 bases: TGTGCCTGGAGTGTTGGGGGTCAGCCCCAGCATTTT.